One and the same sample provided the 30 T cell receptor beta chains below, sequenced in a study of tumor-infiltrating lymphocytes in primary liver carcinoma (dated by TCRdb to 2016 to 2017). Instrument on record: Illumina HiSeq 2500. Using a constant-region primer and ProtoScript II reverse transcriptase, TCRbeta-specific cDNA was reverse-transcribed from about 0.45 ug total RNA. The TCRbeta libraries were prepared through three rounds of nested multiplex PCR following a slightly modified ARM-PCR procedure. Each of the first two PCR rounds ran for around 9 cycles and used multiplex TRBV1-TRBV30 forward primers together with a Cbeta reverse primer. TCRdb trimmed public reads at Q25 via fastp, called clones via MiXCR and kept in-frame beta chains. Identical CDR3 protein sequences are pooled into one entry, listed with their most common genes and DNA. The sample includes approximately 300,000 distinct CDR3 sequences, with approximately 65% observed a single time. The ten largest clones represent about 8.4% of the sample.

Blood RNA was extracted from unsorted whole blood using TRIzol reagent, and germline DNA was obtained with the DNeasy Blood & Tissue kit. Specimen: peripheral blood. The receptors originated from a man aged 35 to 55 with primary liver carcinoma and hepatitis B virus infection.

This chain links TRBV11-3 with TRBJ2-1, with D tentatively TRBD1 (6 bases). There are 12 residues in the CDR3. Germline CDR1 is SGHNT and CDR2 is YENEEA. CDR3 nucleotides: TGTGCATGCAGCTTAGGGGGCAATGAGCAGTTCTTC. Protein product: CACSLGGNEQFF.

In its sample, this clonotype was seen a few times. A much larger clonotype is one base distant, so this may be a read error. The chain links TRBV6-1 to TRBJ2-2; D remains ambiguous. V lost 8 bases, J lost 9 bases, and 7 bases lay in between. The CDR3 length is 10 residues. Germline V gene sequence: CDR1 MNHNS, CDR2 SASEGT. The CDR3 loop is CASALRELFF. CDR3 nucleotide sequence: TGTGCCAGCGCTCTGAGGGAGCTGTTTTTT.

The count of this clonotype is one. A much larger clone lies a single base off, so this may be a read error. The chain combines TRBV6-5 with TRBJ2-3; 7 bases agree with TRBD1. Germline trimming cut 9 bases from V and 2 bases from J; bases unmatched to any gene: 11. Germline V gives CDR1 MNHEY, CDR2 SVGAGI. The CDR3 sequence is 15 residues long. The CDR3 DNA follows: TGTGCCAGGAGCCTTCTGGGACAGCTCACAGATACGCAGTATTTT. Its translation: CARSLLGQLTDTQYF.

The chain is built from TRBV6-5 and TRBJ1-2; D uncertain. V was clipped by 2 bases and J by 8 bases, with 15 bases between them. The length of the CDR3 is 14 residues. Germline CDR1 and CDR2: MNHEY and SVGAGI. The CDR3 nucleotides are TGTGCCAGCAGTTACGGTGGCTGGGGATGGGGCTACACCTTC. Translation: CASSYGGWGWGYTF.

V is TRBV5-1 and J is TRBJ1-1; D remains ambiguous. Trimming shortened V by 5 bases and J by 0 bases, and 8 bases separated the two germline ends. There are 13 residues in the CDR3. Germline V gives CDR1 SGHRS, CDR2 YFSETQ. CDR3 in DNA: TGCGCCAGCAGACCGGACTTGAACACTGAAGCTTTCTTT. Protein: CASRPDLNTEAFF.

Many counts were recorded for this clonotype. The chain has TRBV29-1 and TRBJ1-1; D unclear. The CDR3 totals 13 residues. From germline, CDR1 is SQVTM and CDR2 ANQGSEA. V was trimmed by 6 bases and J by 0 bases, leaving 11 bases between them. The CDR3 spells CSVTRELNTEAFF. CDR3 coding DNA: TGCAGCGTGACCAGAGAGTTGAACACTGAAGCTTTCTTT.

The chain couples TRBV14 to TRBJ1-3; D unclear. CDR3 size: 15 residues. From germline, CDR1 is SGHDN and CDR2 FVKESK. Trimming took off 0 bases at V and 4 bases at J, with 10 bases between the two ends. The chain's CDR3 is CASSQDRTTGNTIYF. The CDR3 DNA reads TGTGCCAGCAGCCAAGACCGGACGACCGGAAACACCATATATTTT.

Turning to this clonotype: A junction boundary mismatches the germline segment, possibly from a read error. The chain combines TRBV11-1 with TRBJ1-1; TRBD1 is a possible D gene (5 bases). The CDR3 is 13 amino acids. Germline loops: CDR1 SGHAT, CDR2 FQDESV (reference sequence). The CDR3 protein is CAGSFDQDTEAFF. In DNA, the CDR3 is TGTGCCGGCAGCTTTGATCAGGACACTGAAGCTTTCTTC.

This clonotype was observed once. J is TRBJ2-1 and V is TRBV29-1, with 9 bases fitting TRBD1. Trimming removed 6 bases from V and 13 bases from J; junction bases left unmatched: 10. The CDR3 loop spans 12 amino acids. Germline V gives CDR1 SQVTM, CDR2 ANQGSEA. Here the CDR3 reads CSVDKQGANQFF. The DNA of the CDR3 is TGCAGCGTGGATAAACAGGGGGCTAATCAGTTCTTC.

A remark on this clonotype: This CDR3 is missing its conserved last phenylalanine or tryptophan, likely due to a read error. The gene calls are TRBV5-4 and TRBJ2-2, with D tentatively TRBD1 or TRBD2 (7 bases each). The CDR3 spans 16 residues. The V gene's germline CDR1 is SGHNT and CDR2 YYREEE (reference sequence). Trimming removed 4 bases at V and 2 bases at J, with 15 bases between. DNA for the CDR3: TGTGCCAGCAGCGGGGGGAGGGGGCGTAACACCGGGGAGCTGTTTCTT. Amino acids: CASSGGRGRNTGELFL.

The chain recombines TRBV6-2 or TRBV6-3 with TRBJ2-7, with a weak D call TRBD2 (5 bases). CDR1 and CDR2 (germline): MNHEY, SVGEGT. This CDR3 is built from 12 residues. The V gene lost 6 bases and the J gene lost 5 bases, with 11 bases spanning the gap. The CDR3: CASRDGVHEQYF. For the CDR3, the DNA is TGTGCCAGCAGGGACGGGGTCCACGAGCAGTACTTC.

Worth noting for this clonotype: It may be a read error: a sequence one base away is much more abundant. The chain's CDR3 is CASSRTGREYF. The CDR3 DNA reads TGTGCCAGCAGCCGGACAGGGAGGGAGTACTTC. The chain joins TRBV6-5 to TRBJ2-7; weak D call: TRBD1 (8 bases). CDR3 length: 11 amino acids. Germline V gene sequence: CDR1 MNHEY, CDR2 SVGAGI. V shed 6 bases and J shed 11 bases, with 14 bases lying between them.

Notes on this clonotype: A much more abundant neighbour one base away suggests this may be a read error. The CDR3 bases are TGTGCCACCGAGGGTCCCGGTTCCTACGAGCAGTTCTTC. Its protein product is CATEGPGSYEQFF. This sequence joins TRBV6-2 or TRBV6-3 and TRBJ2-1; maybe TRBD2 (5 bases). Trimming removed 10 bases at V and 10 bases at J, with 20 bases between. Per germline, CDR1 MNHEY and CDR2 SVGEGT. The CDR3 extends over 13 amino acids.

With regard to this clonotype: Since a much larger clone is just one base distant, this may be a read error. The V and J genes are TRBV30 and TRBJ2-5, with 7 bases aligning to TRBD2. The CDR3 length is 11 residues. Germline V gives CDR1 GTSNPN, CDR2 SVGIG (reference sequence). The ends lost 0 bases at V and 9 bases at J; junction bases unmatched: 1. CDR3 bases: TGTGCCTGGAGTGTACGGGAGGCCCAGTACTTC. It translates to CAWSVREAQYF.

V is TRBV12-3 or TRBV12-4 and J is TRBJ2-2, with a weak D call TRBD2 (5 bases). The CDR3 extends over 13 amino acids. The CDR3 region is CACSGGGTGELFF. The CDR3 bases are TGTGCATGCAGTGGTGGAGGAACCGGGGAGCTGTTTTTT.

Details on this clonotype: A much larger clone is a single base away; this may be a read error. The conserved phenylalanine or tryptophan is not found at the CDR3 terminus, so this likely reflects a read error. This sequence joins TRBV10-3 and TRBJ2-3; 13 nucleotides align to TRBD2. Trimming at V came to 6 bases and at J to 4 bases, leaving 7 bases not matched to a gene. The germline CDR1 and CDR2 sequences are ENHRY and SYGVKD. The CDR3 loop spans 16 amino acids. The CDR3 DNA is TGTGCCATCAGCAAAGGGGGACTAGCGGGATCAGATACGCAGTATTTG. It specifies CAISKGGLAGSDTQYL.

The chain couples TRBV7-2 to TRBJ2-3, with TRBD1 identical over 9 bases. CDR3 length: 16 residues. V shed 4 bases and J 1 base; nucleotides not matched to a gene: 6. The germline V gene has CDR1 SGHTA and CDR2 FQGNSA. The CDR3 loop reads CASSWTGVAGTDTQYF. CDR3 coding DNA: TGTGCCAGCAGCTGGACAGGGGTCGCGGGCACAGATACGCAGTATTTT.

This sequence joins TRBV12-3 or TRBV12-4 and TRBJ2-5; D is possibly TRBD1 (5 bases). Trimming pared 6 bases from V and 2 bases from J, leaving 13 bases between. CDR3 length equals 14 residues. DNA for the CDR3: TGTGCCAGCAGCCGGTGCCAGGGACAAGAGACCCAGTACTTC. Translating gives CASSRCQGQETQYF.

With regard to this clonotype: Sequence at one end of the junction differs from germline and may be a read error. The genes are TRBV4-3 and TRBJ2-1; possibly TRBD2 for D (5 bases). The CDR3 length is 13 residues. Per the germline V gene, CDR1 is LGHNA and CDR2 is YSLEER. CDR3 loop: CASSRLGGRERFF. CDR3 nucleotides: TGCGCCAGTAGCCGGCTAGGAGGCCGTGAGCGGTTCTTC.

Notes on this clonotype: At one end the junction does not follow the germline gene, possibly because of a read error. This chain connects TRBV4-3 to TRBJ2-1; no firm D call. Germline V gene sequence: CDR1 LGHNA, CDR2 YSLEER. The CDR3 is 15 residues long. CDR3 loop: CASSQDAARWNEQFF. The CDR3, as DNA: TGTGCCAGCAGCCAAGATGCGGCGAGATGGAATGAGCAGTTCTTC.

This clonotype came up a few times. The CDR3 spells CASSQDREGFQPQHF. Here the CDR3 DNA reads TGCGCCAGCAGCCAAGATCGGGAGGGTTTTCAGCCCCAGCATTTT. This chain connects TRBV4-3 to TRBJ1-5; D ambiguous. Germline V gene sequence: CDR1 LGHNA, CDR2 YSLEER. The germline V and J ends were trimmed by 0 bases and 6 bases, with 12 bases remaining between them. The CDR3 is made up of 15 amino acids.

The rearrangement links TRBV21-1 to TRBJ1-5; TRBD1 is the table's D call, not checked against the DNA. TRBV21-1 represents a pseudogene. CDR3 length: 14 residues. The CDR3 spells CASSGLLRGQPQHF. The CDR3 region has the DNA TGTGCCAGCAGCGGTCTTCTCAGGGGTCAGCCCCAGCATTTT.

Details on this clonotype: This clone may be a read error of a much larger clone one base away. The CDR3 coding sequence is TGTGCCATCAAAGCGAGAACTAATGAAAAACTGTTTTTT. It is translated as CAIKARTNEKLFF. The V call is TRBV10-3, the J call TRBJ1-4; D gene uncertain. V lost 7 bases and J lost 1, with 7 bases in between. The CDR3 is 13 amino acids. Germline V CDR1 and CDR2: ENHRY, SYGVKD.

This clonotype appeared a few times. J is TRBJ1-3 and V is TRBV7-9; maybe TRBD1 (5 bases). Germline V gene lookup returns CDR1 SEHNR and CDR2 FQNEAQ (reference sequence). The CDR3 is 12 amino acids. Trimming took 8 bases from V and 0 from J, leaving 5 bases between them. CDR3 in DNA: TGTGCCAGCGACAGCTCTGGAAACACCATATATTTT. Its protein product is CASDSSGNTIYF.

Turning to this clonotype: This could be a read error, since a much larger clone is one nucleotide away. V gene TRBV4-2 combines with J gene TRBJ1-1; D is perhaps TRBD1 (6 bases). This CDR3 has 17 amino acids. The germline CDR1 and CDR2 sequences are LGHNA and YNFKEQ. V shed 0 bases and J shed 11 bases, with 25 bases lying between them. In DNA form, the CDR3 reads TGTGCCAGCAGCCAAGATTGGGGGCAGAGTGACGGTCTGGGTGCTTTCTTT. Its protein is CASSQDWGQSDGLGAFF.

V and J are TRBV20-1 and TRBJ2-3; 9 bases line up with TRBD2. The CDR3 totals 13 residues. The V segment lost 6 bases and the J segment 3 bases; nucleotides outside the gene matches: 4. Germline V lookup: CDR1 DFQATT, CDR2 SNEGSKA (reference sequence). The CDR3 DNA sequence: TGCAGTGCCCTGACTAGCGGAACAGATACGCAGTATTTT. Its translation: CSALTSGTDTQYF.

This clonotype has ten or more counts. J is TRBJ2-3 and V is TRBV12-3 or TRBV12-4; the D is unclear. V lost 6 bases, J lost 6 bases, and 13 bases lay in between. The length of the CDR3 is 13 residues. Here the CDR3 DNA reads TGTGCCAGCAGCCCAGCGTTCGGGGATACGCAGTATTTT. This codes for CASSPAFGDTQYF.

Note on this clonotype: Sequence at one end of the junction differs from germline and may be a read error. The chain carries TRBV29-1 and TRBJ1-1, with TRBD1 matching over 9 bases. The CDR3 is 13 amino acids. The germline gives CDR1 SQVTM, CDR2 ANQGSEA. The CDR3 loop is CSVGTGIGTEAFF. The CDR3 DNA is TGCAGTGTTGGGACAGGGATCGGGACTGAAGCTTTCTTT. Full variable domain (rest looked up from reference TRBV29-1 and TRBJ1-1): SAVISQKPSRDICQRGTSLTIQCQVDSQVTMMFWYRQQPGQSLTLIATANQGSEATYESGFVIDKFPISRPNLTFSTLTVSNMSPEDSSIYLCSVGTGIGTEAFFGQGTRLTVV.

Notes on this clonotype: Mismatch with germline at one junction end may stem from a read error. The V call is TRBV6-2 or TRBV6-3, the J call TRBJ1-1, with a weak D call TRBD1 (6 bases). CDR3 length: 16 amino acids. Per germline, CDR1 MNHEY and CDR2 SVGEGT. The CDR3 loop is CVSVQGHAQGNTEVFF. The CDR3 region has the DNA TGTGTCAGCGTTCAGGGGCACGCTCAAGGGAACACTGAAGTTTTCTTT.

The chain couples TRBV11-2 to TRBJ2-1, with 10 bases matching TRBD2. V dropped 1 base and J dropped 7; count of bases not matched to a gene: 7. CDR1 is SGHAT, CDR2 FQNNGV, per germline. This CDR3 is 16 amino acids long. The CDR3 DNA is TGTGCCAGCAGCTTAGGAGCGGGAGGGATAGGTAATGAGCAGTTCTTC. This gives the protein CASSLGAGGIGNEQFF.